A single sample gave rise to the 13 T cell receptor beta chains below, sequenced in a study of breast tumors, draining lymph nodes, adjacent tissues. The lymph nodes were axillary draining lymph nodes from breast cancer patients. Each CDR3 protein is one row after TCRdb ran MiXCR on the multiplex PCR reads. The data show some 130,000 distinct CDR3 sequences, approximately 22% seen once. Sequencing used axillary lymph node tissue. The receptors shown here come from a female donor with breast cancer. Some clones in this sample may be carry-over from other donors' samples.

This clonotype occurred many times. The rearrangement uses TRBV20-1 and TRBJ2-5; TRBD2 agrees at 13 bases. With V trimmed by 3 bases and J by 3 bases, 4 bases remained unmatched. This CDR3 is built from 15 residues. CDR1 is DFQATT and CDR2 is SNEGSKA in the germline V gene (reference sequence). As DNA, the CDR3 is TGCAGTGCTAGCCCCGGGACTAGCGGGGAAGAGACCCAGTACTTC. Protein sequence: CSASPGTSGEETQYF.

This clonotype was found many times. This CDR3 reads CASSLQGNNSPLHF. The CDR3 DNA reads TGTGCCAGCAGTTTACAGGGAAATAATTCACCCCTCCACTTT. The chain uses TRBV12-3 or TRBV12-4 and TRBJ1-6, with D maybe TRBD1 (5 bases). The ends were cut back, 2 bases at V and 5 bases at J, with 7 bases in the middle. This CDR3 is built from 14 residues.

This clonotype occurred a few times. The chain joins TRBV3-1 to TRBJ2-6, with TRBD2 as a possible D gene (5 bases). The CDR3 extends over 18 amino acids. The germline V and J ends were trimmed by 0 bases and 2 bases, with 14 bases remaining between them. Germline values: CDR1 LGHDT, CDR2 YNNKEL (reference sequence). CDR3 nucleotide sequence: TGTGCCAGCAGCCAAGATCGCCTCTGGGGAGCTGGGGCCAACGTCCTGACTTTC. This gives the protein CASSQDRLWGAGANVLTF.

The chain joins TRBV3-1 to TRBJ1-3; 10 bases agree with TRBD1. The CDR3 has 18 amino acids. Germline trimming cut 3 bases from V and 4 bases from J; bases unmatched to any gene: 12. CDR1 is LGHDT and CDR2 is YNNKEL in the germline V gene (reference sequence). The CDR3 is CASSQPGQGYNSGNTIYF. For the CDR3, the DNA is TGTGCCAGCAGCCAGCCGGGACAGGGGTATAATTCCGGAAACACCATATATTTT. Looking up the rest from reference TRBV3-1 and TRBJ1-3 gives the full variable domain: DTAVSQTPKYLVTQMGNDKSIKCEQNLGHDTMYWYKQDSKKFLKIMFSYNNKELIINETVPNRFSPKSPDKAHLNLHINSLELGDSAVYFCASSQPGQGYNSGNTIYFGEGSWLTVV.

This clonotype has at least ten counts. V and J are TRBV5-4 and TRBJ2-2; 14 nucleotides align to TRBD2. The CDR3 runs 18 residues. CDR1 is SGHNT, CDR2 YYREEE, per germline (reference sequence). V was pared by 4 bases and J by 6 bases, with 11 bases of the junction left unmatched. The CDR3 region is CASSGTGLAGVKAGELFF. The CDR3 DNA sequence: TGTGCCAGCAGCGGAACGGGACTAGCGGGAGTGAAGGCCGGGGAGCTGTTTTTT.

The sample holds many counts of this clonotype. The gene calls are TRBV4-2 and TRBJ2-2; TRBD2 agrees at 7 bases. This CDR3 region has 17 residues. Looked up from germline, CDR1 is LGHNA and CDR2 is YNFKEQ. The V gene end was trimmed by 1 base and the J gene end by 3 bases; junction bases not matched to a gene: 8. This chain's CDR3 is CASSQAGLITDTGELFF. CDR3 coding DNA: TGTGCCAGCAGCCAAGCGGGACTAATCACGGACACCGGGGAGCTGTTTTTT.

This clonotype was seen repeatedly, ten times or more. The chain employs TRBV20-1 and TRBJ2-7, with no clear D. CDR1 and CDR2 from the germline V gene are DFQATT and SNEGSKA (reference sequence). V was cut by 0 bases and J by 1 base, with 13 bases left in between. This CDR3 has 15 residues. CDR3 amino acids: CSARDPQLHSYEQYF. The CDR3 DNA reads TGCAGTGCTAGAGATCCCCAGCTCCATTCCTACGAGCAGTACTTC.

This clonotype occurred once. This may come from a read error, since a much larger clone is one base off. CDR3 amino acids: CASSLVAGVYNVQFF. CDR3 bases: TGTGCCAGCAGCTTAGTCGCGGGAGTGTACAATGTGCAGTTCTTC. The rearrangement uses TRBV7-2 and TRBJ2-1; TRBD2 matches 7 bases. CDR1 SGHTA and CDR2 FQGNSA come from the germline V gene. The CDR3 spans 15 residues.

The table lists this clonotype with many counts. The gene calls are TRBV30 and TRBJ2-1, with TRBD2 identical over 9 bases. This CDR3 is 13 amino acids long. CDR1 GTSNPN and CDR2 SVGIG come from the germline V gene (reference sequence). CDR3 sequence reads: CGLRREGLWEQFF. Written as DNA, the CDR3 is TGTGGGCTGAGGCGGGAGGGCCTCTGGGAGCAGTTCTTC.

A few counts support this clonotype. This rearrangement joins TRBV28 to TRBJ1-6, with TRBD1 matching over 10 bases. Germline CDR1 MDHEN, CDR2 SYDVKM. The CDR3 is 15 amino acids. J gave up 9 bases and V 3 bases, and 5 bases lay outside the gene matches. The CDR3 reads CASSFWDRGFSPLHF. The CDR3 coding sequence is TGTGCCAGCAGTTTTTGGGACAGGGGATTTTCACCCCTCCACTTT.

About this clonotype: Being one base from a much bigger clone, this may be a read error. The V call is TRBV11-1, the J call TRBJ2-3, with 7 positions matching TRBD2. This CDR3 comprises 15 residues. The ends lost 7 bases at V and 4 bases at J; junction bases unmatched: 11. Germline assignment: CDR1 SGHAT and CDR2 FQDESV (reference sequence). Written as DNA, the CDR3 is TGTGCCAGCACCTCACTTGGGGGGGGGTCAGATACGCAGTATTTT. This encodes CASTSLGGGSDTQYF.

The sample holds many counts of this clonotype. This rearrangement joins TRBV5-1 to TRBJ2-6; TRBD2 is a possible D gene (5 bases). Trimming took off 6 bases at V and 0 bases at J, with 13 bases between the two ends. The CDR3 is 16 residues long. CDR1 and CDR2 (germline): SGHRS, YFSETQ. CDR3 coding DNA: TGCGCCAGCAAGTGGCGGGTTGTCTCTGGGGCCAACGTCCTGACTTTC. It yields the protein CASKWRVVSGANVLTF.

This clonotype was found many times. The chain's CDR3 is CASSLAEETQYF. CDR3 sequence (DNA): TGTGCCAGCAGCTTAGCCGAAGAGACCCAGTACTTC. The chain couples TRBV7-6 to TRBJ2-5, with unresolved D. Germline V lookup: CDR1 SGHVS, CDR2 FNYEAQ. The CDR3 consists of 12 residues. The ends were cut back, 0 bases at V and 3 bases at J, with 2 bases in the middle.